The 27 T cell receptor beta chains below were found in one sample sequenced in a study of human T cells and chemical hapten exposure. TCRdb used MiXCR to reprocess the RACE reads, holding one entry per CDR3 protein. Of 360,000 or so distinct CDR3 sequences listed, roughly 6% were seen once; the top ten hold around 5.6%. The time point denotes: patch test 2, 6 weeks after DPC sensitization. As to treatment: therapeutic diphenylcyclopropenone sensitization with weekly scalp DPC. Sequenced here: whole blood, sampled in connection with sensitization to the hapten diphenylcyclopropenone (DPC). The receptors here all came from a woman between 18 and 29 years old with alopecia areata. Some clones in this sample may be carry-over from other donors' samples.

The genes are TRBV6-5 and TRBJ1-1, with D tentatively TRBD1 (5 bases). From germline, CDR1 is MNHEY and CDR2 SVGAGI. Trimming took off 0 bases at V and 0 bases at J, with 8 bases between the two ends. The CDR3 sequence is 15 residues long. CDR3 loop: CASSYSRQMNTEAFF. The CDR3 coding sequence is TGTGCCAGCAGTTACTCCAGACAGATGAACACTGAAGCTTTCTTT.

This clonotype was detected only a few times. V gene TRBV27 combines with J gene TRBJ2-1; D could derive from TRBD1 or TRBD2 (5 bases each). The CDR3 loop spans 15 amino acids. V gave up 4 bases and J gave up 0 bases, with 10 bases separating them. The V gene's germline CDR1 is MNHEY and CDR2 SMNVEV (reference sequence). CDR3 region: CASSSHGGSYNEQFF. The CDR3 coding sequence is TGTGCCAGCAGTTCCCATGGGGGCTCCTACAATGAGCAGTTCTTC.

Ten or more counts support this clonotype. In nucleotides, the CDR3 is TGTGCCAGCAGCTTTAGCCTTTATTCACCCCTCCACTTT. It encodes CASSFSLYSPLHF. This rearrangement joins TRBV7-9 to TRBJ1-6; D call uncertain. The germline V and J ends were trimmed by 3 bases and 8 bases, with 8 bases remaining between them. This CDR3 contains 13 residues. Germline values: CDR1 SEHNR, CDR2 FQNEAQ (reference sequence).

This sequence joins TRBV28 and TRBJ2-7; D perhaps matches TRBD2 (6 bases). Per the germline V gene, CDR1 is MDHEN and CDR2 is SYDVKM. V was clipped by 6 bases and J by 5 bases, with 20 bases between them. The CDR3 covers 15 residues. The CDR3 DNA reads TGTGCCAGCAGGGACGGGACTTCAACGGTGAACGAGCAGTACTTC. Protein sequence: CASRDGTSTVNEQYF.

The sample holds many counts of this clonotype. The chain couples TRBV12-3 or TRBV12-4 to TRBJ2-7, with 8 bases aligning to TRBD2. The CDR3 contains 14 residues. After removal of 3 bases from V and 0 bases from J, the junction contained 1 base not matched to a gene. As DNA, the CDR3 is TGTGCCAGCAGTTTGCGGGGGGCCTCCTACGAGCAGTACTTC. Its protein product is CASSLRGASYEQYF.

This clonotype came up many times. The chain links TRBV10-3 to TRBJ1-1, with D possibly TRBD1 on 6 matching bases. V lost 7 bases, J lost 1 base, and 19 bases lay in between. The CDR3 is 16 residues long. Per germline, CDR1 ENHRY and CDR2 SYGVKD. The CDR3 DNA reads TGTGCCATCATGAAAGGGGGGAGTTATCGGAACACTGAAGCTTTCTTT. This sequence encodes CAIMKGGSYRNTEAFF.

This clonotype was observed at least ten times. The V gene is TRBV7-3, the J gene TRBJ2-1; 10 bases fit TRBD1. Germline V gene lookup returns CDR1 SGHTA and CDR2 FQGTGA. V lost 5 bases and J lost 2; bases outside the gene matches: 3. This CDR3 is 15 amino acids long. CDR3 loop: CASSAGTGAYNEQFF. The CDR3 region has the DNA TGTGCCAGCAGCGCAGGGACAGGGGCCTACAATGAGCAGTTCTTC.

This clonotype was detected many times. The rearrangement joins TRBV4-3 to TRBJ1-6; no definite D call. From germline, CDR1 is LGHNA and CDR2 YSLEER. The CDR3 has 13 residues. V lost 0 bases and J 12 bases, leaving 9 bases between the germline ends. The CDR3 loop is CASSQDPAGPLHF. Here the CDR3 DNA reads TGCGCCAGCAGCCAAGACCCCGCCGGACCCCTCCACTTT.

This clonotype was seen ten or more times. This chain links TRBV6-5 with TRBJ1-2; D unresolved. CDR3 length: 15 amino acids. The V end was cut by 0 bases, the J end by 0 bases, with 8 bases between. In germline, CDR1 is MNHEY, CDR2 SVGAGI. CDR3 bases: TGTGCCAGCAGTTACTCAGTCCTGACTAACTATGGCTACACCTTC. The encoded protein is CASSYSVLTNYGYTF.

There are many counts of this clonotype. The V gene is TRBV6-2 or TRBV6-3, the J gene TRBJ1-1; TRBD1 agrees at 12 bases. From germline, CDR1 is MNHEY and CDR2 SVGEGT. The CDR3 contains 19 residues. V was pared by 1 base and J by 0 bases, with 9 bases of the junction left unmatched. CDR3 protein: CASSYYPPGTGGVNTEAFF. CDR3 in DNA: TGTGCCAGCAGTTACTACCCCCCCGGGACAGGGGGCGTGAACACTGAAGCTTTCTTT.

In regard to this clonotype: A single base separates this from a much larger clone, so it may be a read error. The CDR3 sequence is CASSQGDGTGELFF. DNA of the CDR3: TGCGCCAGCAGCCAAGGTGACGGCACCGGGGAGCTGTTTTTT. This chain connects TRBV4-1 to TRBJ2-2; D remains unclear. This CDR3 region has 14 residues. The V and J ends lost 1 base and 4 bases respectively, with 7 bases between them. Germline CDR1 is MGHRA and CDR2 is YSYEKL.

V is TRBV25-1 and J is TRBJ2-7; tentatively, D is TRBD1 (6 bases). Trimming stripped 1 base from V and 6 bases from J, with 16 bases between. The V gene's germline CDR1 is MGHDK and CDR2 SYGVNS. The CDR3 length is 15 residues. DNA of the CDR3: TGTGCCAGCAGTGAATTGCTATTGGCCAGGGGCGAGCAGTACTTC. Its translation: CASSELLLARGEQYF.

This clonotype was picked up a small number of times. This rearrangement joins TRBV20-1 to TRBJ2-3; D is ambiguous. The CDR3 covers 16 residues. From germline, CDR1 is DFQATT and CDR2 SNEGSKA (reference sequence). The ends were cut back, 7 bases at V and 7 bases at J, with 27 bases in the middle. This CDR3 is CSGGIDGLKVQHTQYF. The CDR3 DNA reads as TGCAGTGGGGGAATCGACGGGCTAAAAGTCCAGCATACGCAGTATTTT.

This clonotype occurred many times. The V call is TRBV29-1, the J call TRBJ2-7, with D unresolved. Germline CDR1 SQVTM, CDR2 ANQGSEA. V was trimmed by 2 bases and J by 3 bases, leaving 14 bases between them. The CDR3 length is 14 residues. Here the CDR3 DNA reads TGCAGCGTTGAATCCTACCCGGGCAACTACGAGCAGTACTTC. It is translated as CSVESYPGNYEQYF.

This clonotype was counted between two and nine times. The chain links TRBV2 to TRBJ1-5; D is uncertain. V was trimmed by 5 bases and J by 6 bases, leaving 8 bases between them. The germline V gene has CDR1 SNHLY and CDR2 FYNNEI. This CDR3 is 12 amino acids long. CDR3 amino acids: CASSLGPQPQHF. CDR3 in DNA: TGTGCCAGCAGTTTAGGACCTCAGCCCCAGCATTTT.

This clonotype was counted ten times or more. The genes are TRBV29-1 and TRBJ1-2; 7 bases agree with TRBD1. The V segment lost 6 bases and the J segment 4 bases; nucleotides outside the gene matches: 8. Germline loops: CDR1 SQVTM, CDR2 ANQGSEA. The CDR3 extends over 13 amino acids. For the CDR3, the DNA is TGCAGCGTACTTGCCGGGACAGCCTATGGCTACACCTTC. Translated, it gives CSVLAGTAYGYTF.

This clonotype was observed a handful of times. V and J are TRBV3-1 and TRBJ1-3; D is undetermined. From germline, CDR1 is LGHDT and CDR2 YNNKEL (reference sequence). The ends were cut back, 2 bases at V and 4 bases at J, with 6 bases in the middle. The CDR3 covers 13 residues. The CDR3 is CASSQYGGNTIYF. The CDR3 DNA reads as TGTGCCAGCAGCCAATACGGCGGAAACACCATATATTTT.

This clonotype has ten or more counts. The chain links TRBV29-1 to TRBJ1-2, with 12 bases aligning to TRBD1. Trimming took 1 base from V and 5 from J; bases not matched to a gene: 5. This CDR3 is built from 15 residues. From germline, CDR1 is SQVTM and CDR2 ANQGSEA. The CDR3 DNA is TGCAGCGTTGAAGCCGGGACAGGGGGCGCATATGGCTACACCTTC. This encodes CSVEAGTGGAYGYTF.

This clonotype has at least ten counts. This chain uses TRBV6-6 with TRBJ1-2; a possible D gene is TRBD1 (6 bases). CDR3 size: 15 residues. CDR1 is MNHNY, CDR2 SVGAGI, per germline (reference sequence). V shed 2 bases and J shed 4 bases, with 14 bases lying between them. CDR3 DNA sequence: TGTGCCAGCAGTTACACCGGGGGCGGGAGCTATGGCTACACCTTC. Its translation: CASSYTGGGSYGYTF.

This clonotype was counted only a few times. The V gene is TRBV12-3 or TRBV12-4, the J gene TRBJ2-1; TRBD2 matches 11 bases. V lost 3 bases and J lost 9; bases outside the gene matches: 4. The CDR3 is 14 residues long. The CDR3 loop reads CASSFLAGGTEQFF. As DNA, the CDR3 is TGTGCCAGCAGTTTCCTAGCGGGGGGCACTGAGCAGTTCTTC.

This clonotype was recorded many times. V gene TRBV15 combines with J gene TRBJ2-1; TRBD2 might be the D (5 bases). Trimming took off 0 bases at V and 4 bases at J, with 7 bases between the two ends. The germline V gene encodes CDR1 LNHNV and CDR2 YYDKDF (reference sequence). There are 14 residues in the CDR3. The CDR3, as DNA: TGTGCCACCAGCAGAGATCGGGGTTACAATGAGCAGTTCTTC. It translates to CATSRDRGYNEQFF.

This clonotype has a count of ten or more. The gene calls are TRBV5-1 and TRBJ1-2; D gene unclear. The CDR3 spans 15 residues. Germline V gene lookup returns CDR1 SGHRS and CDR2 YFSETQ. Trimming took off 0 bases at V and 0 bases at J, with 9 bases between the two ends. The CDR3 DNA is TGCGCCAGCAGCTTGGCCTTGGCAGCTAACTATGGCTACACCTTC. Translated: CASSLALAANYGYTF. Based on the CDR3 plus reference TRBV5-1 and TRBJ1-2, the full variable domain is KAGVTQTPRYLIKTRGQQVTLSCSPISGHRSVSWYQQTPGQGLQFLFEYFSETQRNKGNFPGRFSGRQFSNSRSEMNVSTLELGDSALYLCASSLALAANYGYTFGSGTRLTVV.

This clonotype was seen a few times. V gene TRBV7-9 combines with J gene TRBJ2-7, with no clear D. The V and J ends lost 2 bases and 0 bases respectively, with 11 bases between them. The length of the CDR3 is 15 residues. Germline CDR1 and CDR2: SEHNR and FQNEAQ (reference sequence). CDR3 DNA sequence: TGTGCCAGCAGCTTACGGGCTGAGAGCTCCTACGAGCAGTACTTC. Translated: CASSLRAESSYEQYF.

CDR3 protein: CAISNQRGLAASTDTQYF. The CDR3 bases are TGTGCCATCAGTAACCAAAGGGGACTAGCGGCGAGCACAGATACGCAGTATTTT. The genes are TRBV10-3 and TRBJ2-3; 11 nucleotides align to TRBD2. This CDR3 has 18 amino acids. The V and J ends lost 5 bases and 0 bases, in that order; junction bases with no gene match: 10. Germline CDR1 ENHRY, CDR2 SYGVKD.

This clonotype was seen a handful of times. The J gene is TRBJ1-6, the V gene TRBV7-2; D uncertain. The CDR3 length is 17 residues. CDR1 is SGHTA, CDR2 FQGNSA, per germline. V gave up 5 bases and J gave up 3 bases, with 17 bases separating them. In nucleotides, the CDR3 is TGTGCCAGCAGCCCTAGAGGGAGACGGAGCTATAATTCACCCCTCCACTTT. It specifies CASSPRGRRSYNSPLHF.

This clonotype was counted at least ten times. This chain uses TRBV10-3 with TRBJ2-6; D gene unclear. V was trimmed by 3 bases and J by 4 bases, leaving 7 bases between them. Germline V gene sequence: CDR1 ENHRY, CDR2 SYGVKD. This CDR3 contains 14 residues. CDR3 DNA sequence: TGTGCCATCAGTGATCCGGACGGGGCCAACGTCCTGACTTTC. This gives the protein CAISDPDGANVLTF.

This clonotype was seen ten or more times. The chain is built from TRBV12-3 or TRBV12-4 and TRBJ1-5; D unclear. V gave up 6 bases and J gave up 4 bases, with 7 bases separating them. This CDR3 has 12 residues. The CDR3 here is CASSLRNQPQHF. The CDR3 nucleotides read TGTGCCAGCAGCTTGCGAAATCAGCCCCAGCATTTT.